A selection of T cell receptor beta chains follows, all from one sample in a study of STAT5B mutations in CD4+ large granular lymphocyte leukemia. Data came from immunoSEQ multiplex PCR; TCRdb stores just in-frame clones and leaves some out. This table has about 32,000 clones, 71% appearing once. Sequencing input: CD4+ T cells from blood buffy coats. These receptor sequences come from a human donor in good health. CDR3s leave out the opening cysteine and the closing phenylalanine or tryptophan. A D gene is named only where the DNA matches it firmly.

ASRGGQPVGTEAF,TRBD1,TRBV19,TRBJ1-1
ASNPTSSTDTQY,-,TRBV6-1,TRBJ2-3
ASSQLAGGPPDTQY,TRBD2,TRBV23-1,TRBJ2-3
ASSGDRGVGKLF,TRBD1,TRBV6-5,TRBJ1-4
ASSPGQGVKSGNTIY,TRBD1,TRBV7-2,TRBJ1-3
ASSRISSNQPQH,-,TRBV6-1,TRBJ1-5
ASSLGSANEKLF,-,TRBV19,TRBJ1-4
ASSLTPGQQNTEAF,TRBD1,TRBV28,TRBJ1-1
ASSVDRGFTGELF,TRBD1,TRBV9,TRBJ2-2
ASSPGETQY,-,TRBV18,TRBJ2-5
ASSPRGHTGELF,-,TRBV16,TRBJ2-2
ASSFSGEETQY,-,TRBV7-8,TRBJ2-5
ATRTLGGNTEAF,-,TRBV6-5,TRBJ1-1
ASSFSGAPYEQY,TRBD2,TRBV7-8,TRBJ2-7
ASSNLGVSYNEQF,-,TRBV18,TRBJ2-1
ASSLWGPNQPQH,-,TRBV7-6,TRBJ1-5
ASGQGATNEQY,TRBD1,TRBV11-1,TRBJ2-7
AISESVGGGAHNEQF,TRBD2,TRBV10-3,TRBJ2-1
ASSQDRAEDYLFEAF,-,TRBV4-2,TRBJ1-1
ASSQDGLRGGGYGYT,-,TRBV14,TRBJ1-2
ASSRTLNTEAF,-,TRBV6-5,TRBJ1-1
ASARTPSGGRGDEQY,TRBD2,TRBV10-2,TRBJ2-7
ASSTGGGPNEQF,TRBD2,TRBV11-1,TRBJ2-1
ASRGQGANEQF,TRBD1,TRBV19,TRBJ2-1
ASSFQGLSYEQY,-,TRBV7-9,TRBJ2-7
ASSLGAGGPGTDTQY,TRBD2,TRBV13,TRBJ2-3
ASSEAPTGQF,-,TRBV2,TRBJ2-1
ASSGQGYEQY,TRBD1,TRBV6-5,TRBJ2-7
ASSHRGSQAF,-,TRBV27,TRBJ1-1
ASITVSGSGF,-,TRBV9,TRBJ2-1
ASSLGFGSGGAGETQY,TRBD2,TRBV9,TRBJ2-5
ASYGLGSAYTEAF,-,TRBV18,TRBJ1-1
ASSPGTVYNEQF,-,TRBV10-1,TRBJ2-1
ASSEQNSGATEAF,-,TRBV6-1,TRBJ1-1
ASSEMAGPSTDTQY,-,TRBV2,TRBJ2-3
ASSPDSGGFMAQY,TRBD2,TRBV19,TRBJ2-3
ASSLGQGYGYT,TRBD1,TRBV18,TRBJ1-2
ASSYSGVGTDTQY,-,TRBV6-5,TRBJ2-3
ASSLAPRDTEAF,-,TRBV5-8,TRBJ1-1
ASSQEGAPGNQPQH,-,TRBV14,TRBJ1-5
ASSLGTSRADTQY,-,TRBV7-6,TRBJ2-3
ASSAASGGYTYEQY,TRBD2,TRBV6-1,TRBJ2-7
ASSPGGYNSPLH,TRBD1,TRBV5-4,TRBJ1-6
ASSLIIGQGQETQY,TRBD1,TRBV28,TRBJ2-5
ASSLLGETQY,-,TRBV5-5,TRBJ2-5
ASSASGTGNYYGYT,TRBD1,TRBV11-2,TRBJ1-2
ACNPTSFNEQF,-,TRBV14,TRBJ2-1
ASSLPIGANTGELF,-,TRBV28,TRBJ2-2
ASSHGTANTEAF,-,TRBV5-6,TRBJ1-1
ASREGQGDGYT,TRBD1,TRBV25-1,TRBJ1-2
ASSLGRVTGANVLT,-,TRBV7-9,TRBJ2-6
ASKVSYGTDTQY,-,TRBV9,TRBJ2-3
ASSWGDGNFYEQY,-,TRBV9,TRBJ2-7